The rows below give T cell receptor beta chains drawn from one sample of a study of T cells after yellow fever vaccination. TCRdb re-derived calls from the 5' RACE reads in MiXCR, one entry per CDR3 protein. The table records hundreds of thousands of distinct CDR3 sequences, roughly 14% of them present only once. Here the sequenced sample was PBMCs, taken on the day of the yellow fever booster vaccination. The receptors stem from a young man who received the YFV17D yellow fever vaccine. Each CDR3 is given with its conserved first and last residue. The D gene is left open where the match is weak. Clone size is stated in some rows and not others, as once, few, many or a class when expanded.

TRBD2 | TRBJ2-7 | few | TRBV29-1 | CSAKEAGESAEQYF | TGCAGCGCAAAAGAAGCGGGAGAATCAGCCGAGCAGTACTTC
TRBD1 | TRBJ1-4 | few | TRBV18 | CASSPDRADNEKLFF | TGTGCCAGCTCACCGGACAGGGCCGATAATGAAAAACTGTTTTTT
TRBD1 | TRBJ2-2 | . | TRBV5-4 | CASSSTPGQDTGELFF | TGTGCCAGCAGCAGCACCCCGGGACAGGACACCGGGGAGCTGTTTTTT
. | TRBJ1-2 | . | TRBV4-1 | CASSPREGNGYTF | TGCGCCAGCAGCCCCCGGGAAGGGAATGGCTACACCTTC
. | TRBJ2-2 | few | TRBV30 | CAWRTPTGELFF | TGTGCCTGGAGGACACCGACCGGGGAGCTGTTTTTT
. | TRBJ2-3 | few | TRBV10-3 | CAIGLGASTDTQYF | TGTGCCATCGGCCTAGGGGCTAGCACAGATACGCAGTATTTT
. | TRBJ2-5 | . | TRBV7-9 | CASSATTGTYQETQYF | TGTGCCAGCAGCGCTACTACAGGGACGTACCAAGAGACCCAGTACTTC
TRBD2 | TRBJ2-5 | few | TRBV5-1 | CASSPGTSGSHIMETQYF | TGCGCCAGCAGCCCTGGGACTAGCGGGAGTCATATAATGGAGACCCAGTACTTC
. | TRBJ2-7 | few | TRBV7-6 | CASSLVAGSGHEQYF | TGTGCCAGCAGCTTAGTTGCTGGCTCCGGCCACGAGCAGTACTTC
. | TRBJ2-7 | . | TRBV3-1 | CASSQGIGTPYEQYF | TGTGCCAGCAGCCAAGGGATCGGGACACCATACGAGCAGTACTTC
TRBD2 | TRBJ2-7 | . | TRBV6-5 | CASRNPSGSSYEQYF | TGTGCCAGCAGAAACCCTAGCGGGAGCTCCTACGAGCAGTACTTC
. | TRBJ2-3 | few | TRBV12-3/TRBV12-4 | CASSEYTDTQYF | TGTGCCAGCAGTGAGTACACAGATACGCAGTATTTT
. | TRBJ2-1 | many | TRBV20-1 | CSGRKSSYNEQFF | TGCAGTGGACGGAAGAGCTCCTACAATGAGCAGTTCTTC
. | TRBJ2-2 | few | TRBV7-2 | CASRHPIGGQAGELFF | TGTGCCAGCAGACATCCAATTGGGGGGCAGGCTGGGGAGCTGTTTTTT
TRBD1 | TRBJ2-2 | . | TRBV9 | CASSPRTGASTGELFF | TGTGCCAGCAGCCCTCGGACAGGGGCGAGCACCGGGGAGCTGTTTTTT
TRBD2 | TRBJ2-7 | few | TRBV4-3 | CASSRGTSGSEGYEQYF | TGCGCCAGCAGCCGAGGGACTAGCGGGAGTGAAGGTTACGAGCAGTACTTC
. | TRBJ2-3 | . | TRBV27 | CASSFSGRPTTDTQYF | TGTGCCAGCAGTTTCTCCGGCCGCCCCACAACAGATACGCAGTATTTT
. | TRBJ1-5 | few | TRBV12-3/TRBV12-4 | CASSWGPRNQPQHF | TGTGCCAGCAGTTGGGGCCCGCGCAATCAGCCCCAGCATTTT
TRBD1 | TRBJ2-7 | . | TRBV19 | CASSETGQSYEQYF | TGTGCCAGTAGTGAAACGGGACAGAGTTACGAGCAGTACTTC
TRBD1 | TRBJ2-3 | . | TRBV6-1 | CASRYNGDRATDTQYF | TGTGCCAGCCGATATAATGGGGACAGAGCCACAGATACGCAGTATTTT
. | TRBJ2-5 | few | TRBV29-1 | CSVEEPLQETQYF | TGCAGCGTTGAGGAGCCTTTACAAGAGACCCAGTACTTC
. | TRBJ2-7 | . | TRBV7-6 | CASSLSGPLNEQYF | TGTGCCAGCAGCTTGAGCGGGCCCCTCAACGAGCAGTACTTC
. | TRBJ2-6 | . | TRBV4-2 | CASSQGTPPSGANVLTF | TGTGCCAGCAGCCAAGGGACGCCGCCCTCTGGGGCCAACGTCCTGACTTTC
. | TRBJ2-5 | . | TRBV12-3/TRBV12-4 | CASSRLVETQYF | TGTGCCAGCAGCCGACTGGTAGAGACCCAGTACTTC
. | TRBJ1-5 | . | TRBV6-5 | CASSWDGKNQPQHF | TGTGCCAGCAGTTGGGACGGTAAAAATCAGCCCCAGCATTTT
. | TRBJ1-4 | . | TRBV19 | CATRDGPYNEKLFF | TGTGCCACCAGGGACGGACCCTATAATGAAAAACTGTTTTTT
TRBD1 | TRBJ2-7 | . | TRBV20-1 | CSARVSWNRGRDEQYF | TGCAGTGCTAGAGTTTCGTGGAACAGGGGGCGAGACGAGCAGTACTTC
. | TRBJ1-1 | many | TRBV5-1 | CASSKTENTEAFF | TGCGCCAGCAGCAAGACAGAGAACACTGAAGCTTTCTTT
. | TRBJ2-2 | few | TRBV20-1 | CSARSLNTGELFF | TGCAGTGCTAGGTCCCTGAACACCGGGGAGCTGTTTTTT
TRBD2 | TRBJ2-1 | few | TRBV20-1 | CSARAPLLAGAWNEQFF | TGCAGTGCTAGAGCACCGCTACTAGCGGGAGCTTGGAATGAGCAGTTCTTC
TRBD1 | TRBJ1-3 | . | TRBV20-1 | CSATRAPRQGIAVANTIYF | TGCAGTGCTACTAGGGCCCCCCGACAGGGTATAGCTGTGGCGAACACCATATATTTT
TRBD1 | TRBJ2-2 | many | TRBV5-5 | CASRITGVTGELFF | TGTGCCAGCAGGATAACAGGGGTCACCGGGGAGCTGTTTTTT
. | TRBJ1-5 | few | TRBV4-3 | CASSQDDGYQPQHF | TGCGCCAGCAGCCAAGATGACGGTTATCAGCCCCAGCATTTT
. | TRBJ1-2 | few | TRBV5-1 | CASSGTGTSYGYTF | TGCGCCAGCAGCGGAACCGGGACATCCTATGGCTACACCTTC
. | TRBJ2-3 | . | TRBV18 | CASSPRPQGGRWDTQYF | TGTGCCAGCTCACCGCGTCCCCAGGGAGGACGATGGGATACGCAGTATTTT
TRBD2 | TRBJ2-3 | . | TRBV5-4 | CASSSSGSLGGDTQYF | TGTGCCAGCAGTTCAAGCGGGAGCCTCGGGGGAGATACGCAGTATTTT
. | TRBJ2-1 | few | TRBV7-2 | CASSFSRDYNEQFF | TGTGCCAGCAGCTTTTCCAGGGACTACAATGAGCAGTTCTTC
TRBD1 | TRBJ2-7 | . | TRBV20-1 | CSARIPGQGLYEQYF | TGCAGTGCTAGAATTCCGGGACAGGGGCTCTACGAGCAGTACTTC
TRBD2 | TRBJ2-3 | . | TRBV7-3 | CASSPGLALTDTQYF | TGTGCCAGCAGCCCGGGACTAGCTCTAACAGATACGCAGTATTTT
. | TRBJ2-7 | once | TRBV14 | CASGFDAGKHYEQYF | TGTGCCAGCGGCTTTGATGCAGGGAAACACTACGAGCAGTACTTC
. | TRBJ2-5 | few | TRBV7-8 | CASSSVRTVIGETQYF | TGTGCCAGCAGCTCCGTCCGGACAGTTATTGGAGAGACCCAGTACTTC
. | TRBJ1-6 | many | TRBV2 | CASTDRQGPNSPLHF | TGTGCCAGCACAGATCGGCAGGGACCCAATTCACCCCTCCACTTT
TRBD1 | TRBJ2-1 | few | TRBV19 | CASSLRRGQGASEQFF | TGTGCCAGTAGTCTTCGGAGGGGACAGGGGGCGTCTGAGCAGTTCTTC
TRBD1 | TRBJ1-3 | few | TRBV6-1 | CAIKDHTGVGNTIYF | TGTGCCATCAAGGACCATACAGGGGTCGGAAACACCATATATTTT
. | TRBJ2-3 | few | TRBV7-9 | CASSLGLPDTQYF | TGTGCCAGCAGCTTAGGCCTTCCAGATACGCAGTATTTT
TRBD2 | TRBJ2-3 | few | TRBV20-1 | CSARIGLAGTTDTQYF | TGCAGTGCTAGAATCGGACTAGCGGGTACCACAGATACGCAGTATTTT
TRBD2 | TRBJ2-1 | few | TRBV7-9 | CASSLGLAVNEQFF | TGTGCCAGCAGCTTGGGACTAGCGGTAAATGAGCAGTTCTTC
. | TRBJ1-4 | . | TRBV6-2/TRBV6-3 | CASGPLGGPKNEKLFF | TGTGCCAGCGGACCCCTGGGGGGACCAAAGAATGAAAAACTGTTTTTT
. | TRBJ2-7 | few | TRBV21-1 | CASSKGGLAGSYEQYF | TGTGCCAGCAGCAAAGGGGGACTAGCGGGGAGCTACGAGCAGTACTTC
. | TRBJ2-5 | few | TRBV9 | CASSEAAREETQYF | TGTGCCAGCAGCGAGGCAGCCAGAGAAGAGACCCAGTACTTC
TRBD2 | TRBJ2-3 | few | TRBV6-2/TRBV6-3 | CASFPLTSGFAATTDTQYF | TGTGCCAGCTTCCCCTTGACTAGCGGGTTTGCAGCGACCACAGATACGCAGTATTTT
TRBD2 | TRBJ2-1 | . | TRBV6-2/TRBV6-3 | CASRAGGPPNEQFF | TGTGCCAGCCGAGCGGGAGGGCCCCCCAATGAGCAGTTCTTC
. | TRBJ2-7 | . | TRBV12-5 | CASAVSAGTLYEQYF | TGTGCTAGTGCCGTCAGCGCCGGGACTCTATACGAGCAGTACTTC
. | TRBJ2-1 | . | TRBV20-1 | CSGPGTSSYNEQFF | TGCAGTGGACCCGGGACGAGCTCCTACAATGAGCAGTTCTTC
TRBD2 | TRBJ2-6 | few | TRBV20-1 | CSARRLAGISSGANVLTF | TGCAGTGCTAGGAGGTTAGCGGGAATCTCATCTGGGGCCAACGTCCTGACTTTC
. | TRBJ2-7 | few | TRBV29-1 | CSALDSYEQYF | TGCAGCGCCCTCGACAGTTACGAGCAGTACTTC
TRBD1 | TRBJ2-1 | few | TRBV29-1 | CSVREQGIRSYNEQFF | TGCAGCGTGAGGGAACAGGGGATACGCTCCTACAATGAGCAGTTCTTC
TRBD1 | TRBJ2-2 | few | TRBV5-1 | CASSSDRVDTGELFF | TGCGCCAGCAGCTCGGACAGGGTGGACACCGGGGAGCTGTTTTTT
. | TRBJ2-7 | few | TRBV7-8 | CASTLNEGSRYEQYF | TGTGCCAGCACCCTGAATGAGGGGAGTCGATACGAGCAGTACTTC
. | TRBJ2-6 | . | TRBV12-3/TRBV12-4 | CASSLGRPVSGANVLTF | TGTGCCAGCAGTTTAGGACGGCCAGTCTCTGGGGCCAACGTCCTGACTTTC